These T cell receptor beta chains were read from a single sample in a study of human T cells and chemical hapten exposure. One entry per CDR3 protein, called by TCRdb with MiXCR from the RACE reads. The table lists about 80,000 distinct CDR3 sequences, around 15% of them singletons. This sample comprised whole blood, obtained in connection with sensitization to the hapten diphenylcyclopropenone (DPC). These receptors were obtained from a woman in her fifties or sixties with alopecia areata. Some clones in this sample may be carry-over from other donors' samples. Both conserved end residues are part of each CDR3. Fields, in order: CDR3 DNA, CDR3 protein, D gene, J gene, clone size, CDR3 length, V gene. A D gene is named only where the DNA matches it firmly. Part of the rows lack a size; the others show once, few, many or a class for expanded clones.

TGCAGTGCTAGTGAGGGGTCTCAGCCCCAGCATTTT	CSASEGSQPQHF	.	TRBJ1-5	many	12	TRBV20-1
TGTGCCAGTAGCACCGGGACAGGGTATTTTCAGCCCCAGCATTTT	CASSTGTGYFQPQHF	TRBD1	TRBJ1-5	.	15	TRBV19
TGTGCCAGCGCGGGGTCTAGCAATCAGCCCCAGCATTTT	CASAGSSNQPQHF	.	TRBJ1-5	.	13	TRBV12-3/TRBV12-4
TGTGCCAGCTCTCACGGGACAAGCAATCAGCCCCAGCATTTT	CASSHGTSNQPQHF	.	TRBJ1-5	.	14	TRBV18
TGTGCCAGCCAAATGGACAGACCTTCACATGGCTACACCTTC	CASQMDRPSHGYTF	.	TRBJ1-2	many	14	TRBV6-2/TRBV6-3
TGTGCCAGCAGTGCCAACCCGGCAGGGACCCGTTCTGGGGCCAACGTCCTGACTTTC	CASSANPAGTRSGANVLTF	.	TRBJ2-6	.	19	TRBV2
TGTGCCACTCAGCTTGGGACGAGTAGTGGGGCCAACGTCCTGACTTTC	CATQLGTSSGANVLTF	.	TRBJ2-6	.	16	TRBV5-5
TGTGCCAGCAGTTACTCGACCAGGGGAAGGGCTGAAGCTTTCTTT	CASSYSTRGRAEAFF	.	TRBJ1-1	many	15	TRBV6-5
TGTGCCAGCAGCTTGGGGGTGGGCACCGGGGAGCTGTTTTTT	CASSLGVGTGELFF	.	TRBJ2-2	few	14	TRBV5-5
TGCGCCAGCAGTCAATCATCCCCAGTGAATAAGGAGACCCAGTACTTC	CASSQSSPVNKETQYF	.	TRBJ2-5	few	16	TRBV23-1
TGTGCCAGCAGTGCCGGGACAGTGTCGAGAGGCTACACCTTC	CASSAGTVSRGYTF	TRBD1	TRBJ1-2	.	14	TRBV2
TGTGCCAGCTCACCTGTACAGGGATTCAATCAGCCCCAGCATTTT	CASSPVQGFNQPQHF	.	TRBJ1-5	.	15	TRBV18
TGTGCCAGTAGGAAAGGACTAGCAAACAATGAGCAGTTCTTC	CASRKGLANNEQFF	TRBD2	TRBJ2-1	few	14	TRBV19
TGTGCCAGCAGCCCCGGCGGGCCCTACGAGCAGTACTTC	CASSPGGPYEQYF	.	TRBJ2-7	few	13	TRBV4-2
TGTGCCAGCAGTTATCATGAGGCGGGGACCTACGAGCAGTACTTC	CASSYHEAGTYEQYF	.	TRBJ2-7	.	15	TRBV6-6
TGCAGCACCAAAGCCCGGGACAGGGGTTCGAAACTGTTTTTT	CSTKARDRGSKLFF	TRBD1	TRBJ1-4	.	14	TRBV29-1
TGTGCCAGCAGCGAGGCCCCCATATATACGCAGTATTTT	CASSEAPIYTQYF	.	TRBJ2-3	few	13	TRBV9
TGTGCCAGCAGCCTTCAACTAGCGTCAGACAATGAGCAGTTCTTC	CASSLQLASDNEQFF	TRBD2	TRBJ2-1	many	15	TRBV6-6
TGTGCCAGCAGTTTGCGGGATACGCAGTATTTT	CASSLRDTQYF	.	TRBJ2-3	many	11	TRBV28
TGTGCCAGCAGCCCCGGACGGTCCTACGAGCAGTACTTC	CASSPGRSYEQYF	.	TRBJ2-7	few	13	TRBV7-6
TGTGCCAGCAGCTTTGGCACCGGGACAGGCAATCAGCCCCAGCATTTT	CASSFGTGTGNQPQHF	TRBD1	TRBJ1-5	.	16	TRBV5-5
TGTGCCAGCAGCTATGGGGACAGGGTATATGGGGAGCAGTTCTTC	CASSYGDRVYGEQFF	TRBD1	TRBJ2-1	.	15	TRBV5-5
TGTGCCTGTACCGGGACTAGCTCCTACGAGCAGTACTTC	CACTGTSSYEQYF	TRBD2	TRBJ2-7	.	13	TRBV30
TGCGCCAGCAGCCAAATTCCCCTTTCTCCGGCCCTAGGGAACGAGCAGTACTTC	CASSQIPLSPALGNEQYF	.	TRBJ2-7	few	18	TRBV4-1
TGTGCCAGCAGCTCCGGGCCAACAGGGACTTACGATGAAGCTTTCTTT	CASSSGPTGTYDEAFF	.	TRBJ1-1	.	16	TRBV7-6
TGTGCCAGCAGCCCAACCGGGACAGGGCTCGATCAGCCCCAGCATTTT	CASSPTGTGLDQPQHF	TRBD1	TRBJ1-5	few	16	TRBV7-9
TGTGCCAGCCGCAGGGAATGGAATTCACCCCTCCACTTT	CASRREWNSPLHF	.	TRBJ1-6	.	13	TRBV28
TGTGCCAGCAGCTCGTGGGACGGACAGGGTTATCCCTATGAGCAGTTCTTC	CASSSWDGQGYPYEQFF	TRBD1	TRBJ2-1	few	17	TRBV28
TGTGCCAGCAGTTTTGCGGGGCCGGTAGATACGCAGTATTTT	CASSFAGPVDTQYF	.	TRBJ2-3	.	14	TRBV12-3/TRBV12-4
TGTGCCAGCAGGATCGGGGCTAGCGGACTCTACGAGCAGTACTTC	CASRIGASGLYEQYF	TRBD2	TRBJ2-7	.	15	TRBV6-5
TGTGCCAGCAGAAACGGGCCGCACACTGAAGCTTTCTTT	CASRNGPHTEAFF	.	TRBJ1-1	many	13	TRBV6-5
TGCAGTGCTAGGGATTCACCCCTCCACTTT	CSARDSPLHF	.	TRBJ1-6	.	10	TRBV20-1
TGTGCCAGCAGTTTTTTTCAGTTTCCCTCCACTGAAGCTTTCTTT	CASSFFQFPSTEAFF	.	TRBJ1-1	.	15	TRBV27
TGTGCCAGAAGCTCGACTAGCGGGAAAAGACCGAACACCGGGGAGCTGTTTTTT	CARSSTSGKRPNTGELFF	TRBD2	TRBJ2-2	few	18	TRBV5-3
TGTGCCAGCAGCACCCTCAGCCTAGCGGGAGTCTCCCCTCAGTACTTC	CASSTLSLAGVSPQYF	TRBD2	TRBJ2-7	few	16	TRBV7-2
TGCGCCAGCAGCCTGGGGTTAGGTACTTCCTACGAGCAGTACTTC	CASSLGLGTSYEQYF	.	TRBJ2-7	once	15	TRBV4-3
TGTGCCAGCAGTTTTCGGGGGCAAGGGGGATCACCCCTCCACTTT	CASSFRGQGGSPLHF	.	TRBJ1-6	.	15	TRBV28
TGTGCCAGCAGTTTATTTCAGACTAGCGGGAGGAACTATGAGCAGTTCTTC	CASSLFQTSGRNYEQFF	TRBD2	TRBJ2-1	.	17	TRBV27
TGTGCCAGCAGCCGTACCGAGACGGGAGTCAGAGAGACCCAGTACTTC	CASSRTETGVRETQYF	.	TRBJ2-5	many	16	TRBV12-3/TRBV12-4